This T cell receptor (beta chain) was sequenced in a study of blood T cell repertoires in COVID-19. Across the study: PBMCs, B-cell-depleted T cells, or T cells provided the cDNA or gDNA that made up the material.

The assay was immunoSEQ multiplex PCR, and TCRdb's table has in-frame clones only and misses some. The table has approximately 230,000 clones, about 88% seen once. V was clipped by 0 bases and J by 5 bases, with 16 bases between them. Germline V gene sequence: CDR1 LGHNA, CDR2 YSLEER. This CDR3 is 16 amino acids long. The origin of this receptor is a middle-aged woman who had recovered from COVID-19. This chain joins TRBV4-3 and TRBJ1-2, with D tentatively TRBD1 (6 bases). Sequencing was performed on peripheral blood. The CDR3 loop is CASSQDFRDQGYGYTF. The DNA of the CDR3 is TGCGCCAGCAGCCAAGATTTCAGGGACCAGGGGTATGGCTACACCTTC.